The next 18 T cell receptor beta chains were all read from a single sample in a study of technical replicates of blood from a few donors. This table comes from immunoSEQ multiplex PCR, and its TCRdb copy is limited to in-frame clones, with some not included. The sample comprises around 71,000 clones, just under 95% of which are singletons, and 0.41% rests with the top ten. The source material was T cells isolated from PBMCs. These receptors were taken from a human donor in good health.

The chain has TRBV19 and TRBJ2-2; D possibly corresponds to TRBD2 (6 bases). Germline lookup yields CDR1 LNHDA and CDR2 SQIVND (reference sequence). The CDR3 length is 14 residues. Trimming pared 2 bases from V and 6 bases from J, leaving 10 bases between. The CDR3 DNA reads TGTGCCAGTAGTATAACGGGGGAAGCCGGGGAGCTGTTTTTT. Its protein product is CASSITGEAGELFF.

V gene TRBV10-3 combines with J gene TRBJ2-7; TRBD1 is a possible D gene (5 bases). V lost 10 bases, J lost 4 bases, and 23 bases lay in between. Germline assignment: CDR1 ENHRY and CDR2 SYGVKD. This CDR3 comprises 15 residues. The CDR3 sequence is CATQGSWLGEYEQYF. The DNA for the CDR3 is TGTGCCACTCAGGGTTCTTGGCTGGGCGAATACGAGCAGTACTTC.

With regard to this clone: This CDR3 is also generated by other DNA sequences in the sample. The genes are TRBV25-1 and TRBJ2-1; D is possibly TRBD2 (5 bases). Between the trimmed V and J ends, which lost 5 bases and 4 bases, there was a span of 15 bases. Germline V CDR1 and CDR2: MGHDK, SYGVNS. There are 15 residues in the CDR3. CDR3 nucleotides: TGTGCCAGCAGTCCACCCCTAGCAGGATACAATGAGCAGTTCTTC. Amino acids: CASSPPLAGYNEQFF.

J is TRBJ2-7 and V is TRBV30; D not certain. Trimming removed 4 bases from V and 0 bases from J, with 7 bases in between. CDR1 and CDR2 (germline): GTSNPN, SVGIG (reference sequence). The CDR3 sequence is 12 residues long. In DNA form, the CDR3 reads TGTGCCTGGACAGGTAGCTCCTACGAGCAGTACTTC. Residues: CAWTGSSYEQYF.

V usage is TRBV7-9 and J usage is TRBJ2-2; a possible D gene is TRBD1 (6 bases). Germline V gene lookup returns CDR1 SEHNR and CDR2 FQNEAQ (reference sequence). There are 12 residues in the CDR3. The germline V and J ends were trimmed by 5 bases and 7 bases, with 8 bases remaining between them. DNA of the CDR3: TGTGCCAGCAGCAAAGGGGGCGGGGAGCTGTTTTTT. Translated: CASSKGGGELFF.

V is TRBV12-1 and J is TRBJ2-1; TRBD2, the table's D call, lacks a check against the DNA. TRBV12-1 is an annotated pseudogene. The CDR3 is 14 amino acids. For the CDR3, the DNA is TGTGCCAAAACAGGACTAGCGGAGTACAATGAGCAGTTCTTC. This sequence encodes CAKTGLAEYNEQFF.

The sample holds a few counts of this clone. The chain is built from TRBV7-9 and TRBJ2-7, with D possibly TRBD1 on 6 matching bases. Germline CDR1 reads SEHNR; CDR2 reads FQNEAQ (reference sequence). V lost 7 bases and J 5 bases, leaving 12 bases between the germline ends. CDR3 length equals 12 residues. CDR3 bases: TGTGCCAGCACCATACAGGGTAACGAGCAGTACTTC. It yields the protein CASTIQGNEQYF.

A single count supports this clone. The chain links TRBV13 to TRBJ2-7, with D unclear. This CDR3 spans 15 amino acids. Germline loops: CDR1 PRHDT, CDR2 FYEKMQ (reference sequence). V was cut by 3 bases and J by 2 bases, with 14 bases left in between. The CDR3 loop reads CASSFLARVTYEQYF. The CDR3 nucleotides are TGTGCCAGCAGCTTTCTCGCCCGGGTCACCTACGAGCAGTACTTC. The variable domain in full, with the rest retrieved from reference TRBV13 and TRBJ2-7, is AAGVIQSPRHLIKEKRETATLKCYPIPRHDTVYWYQQGPGQDPQFLISFYEKMQSDKGSIPDRFSAQQFSDYHSELNMSSLELGDSALYFCASSFLARVTYEQYFGPGTRLTVT.

This clone has a single count. J is TRBJ2-3 and V is TRBV11-3, with 9 bases matching TRBD2. The CDR3 contains 16 residues. The junction had 7 bases not matched to a gene; V was cut back by 3 bases and J by 3 bases. Germline V gene sequence: CDR1 SGHNT, CDR2 YENEEA. The CDR3 sequence: CASSFPPSGKTDTQYF. DNA for the CDR3: TGTGCCAGCAGCTTCCCTCCTAGCGGGAAAACAGATACGCAGTATTTT.

This chain uses TRBV2 with TRBJ1-2; a possible D gene is TRBD1 (6 bases). Germline V CDR1 and CDR2: SNHLY, FYNNEI. V lost 4 bases, J lost 4 bases, and 16 bases lay in between. The CDR3 has 15 amino acids. CDR3 sequence: CASSVGGEIGYGYTF. CDR3 bases: TGTGCCAGCAGTGTAGGGGGGGAAATCGGCTATGGCTACACCTTC.

Comments on this clone: The same CDR3 arises from other DNA sequences in this sample as well. The chain carries TRBV5-4 and TRBJ2-7, with D uncertain. Trimming left V 3 bases short and J 2 bases short, with 3 bases between. The CDR3 has 11 residues. Germline V gene lookup returns CDR1 SGHNT and CDR2 YYREEE (reference sequence). The CDR3 here is CASSSTYEQYF. CDR3 nucleotide sequence: TGTGCCAGCAGCTCCACCTACGAGCAGTACTTC. Drawing the rest from reference TRBV5-4 and TRBJ2-7, the complete variable domain is ETGVTQSPTHLIKTRGQQVTLRCSSQSGHNTVSWYQQALGQGPQFIFQYYREEENGRGNFPPRFSGLQFPNYSSELNVNALELDDSALYLCASSSTYEQYFGPGTRLTVT.

This chain connects TRBV30 to TRBJ1-2, with 9 nucleotides matching TRBD1. This CDR3 spans 12 amino acids. The V segment lost 4 bases and the J segment 4 bases; nucleotides outside the gene matches: 1. The germline V gene has CDR1 GTSNPN and CDR2 SVGIG (reference sequence). The CDR3, as DNA: TGTGCCTGGATGACAGGGGGCTATGGCTACACCTTC. This codes for CAWMTGGYGYTF. The full variable domain, rest sourced from reference TRBV30 and TRBJ1-2, is SQTIHQWPATLVQPVGSPLSLECTVEGTSNPNLYWYRQAAGRGLQLLFYSVGIGQISSEVPQNLSASRPQDRQFILSSKKLLLSDSGFYLCAWMTGGYGYTFGSGTRLTVV.

The rearrangement links TRBV7-2 to TRBJ2-7; TRBD2 agrees at 15 bases. The CDR3 sequence is 17 residues long. V lost 3 bases, J lost 3 bases, and 6 bases stayed unmatched. Germline V lookup: CDR1 SGHTA, CDR2 FQGNSA. The CDR3, as DNA: TGTGCCAGCAGCTTGGGGACTAGCGGGAGGAATTACTACGAGCAGTACTTC. Its translation: CASSLGTSGRNYYEQYF.

The V gene is TRBV19, the J gene TRBJ1-2; D may be TRBD1 (5 bases). V was shortened by 6 bases and J by 7 bases, with 15 bases between the two germline ends. Germline CDR1 is LNHDA and CDR2 is SQIVND (reference sequence). The CDR3 runs to 13 residues. This CDR3 reads CASSMGEGSGYTF. The CDR3, as DNA: TGTGCCAGTAGCATGGGGGAGGGGAGTGGCTACACCTTC.

This chain links TRBV19 with TRBJ1-5; 8 positions agree with TRBD1. The V segment lost 0 bases and the J segment 5 bases; nucleotides outside the gene matches: 9. CDR1 is LNHDA, CDR2 SQIVND, per germline (reference sequence). The CDR3 runs 17 residues. CDR3 region: CASSIEILGRGHQPQHF. CDR3 sequence (DNA): TGTGCCAGTAGTATAGAAATTTTGGGCAGGGGGCATCAGCCCCAGCATTTT.

This clone was detected once. V usage is TRBV4-3 and J usage is TRBJ2-1; 7 nucleotides match TRBD2. The germline V gene has CDR1 LGHNA and CDR2 YSLEER. The ends lost 1 base at V and 3 bases at J; junction bases unmatched: 3. This CDR3 region has 15 residues. CDR3 bases: TGCGCCAGCAGCCAAGCAGCGGGATTCTACAATGAGCAGTTCTTC. Translated: CASSQAAGFYNEQFF.

The chain couples TRBV19 to TRBJ2-7; maybe TRBD1 (5 bases). The germline V gene has CDR1 LNHDA and CDR2 SQIVND (reference sequence). The germline V and J ends were trimmed by 2 bases and 3 bases, with 11 bases remaining between them. This CDR3 has 14 amino acids. CDR3 residues: CASSISLDNYEQYF. CDR3 in DNA: TGTGCCAGTAGTATAAGTTTGGACAACTACGAGCAGTACTTC.

The table lists this clone with a count of one. This rearrangement joins TRBV9 to TRBJ2-3, with D possibly TRBD1 on 6 matching bases. The germline CDR1 and CDR2 sequences are SGDLS and YYNGEE. The CDR3 has 15 amino acids. V was shortened by 4 bases and J by 2 bases, with 14 bases between the two germline ends. The CDR3 region has the DNA TGTGCCAGCAGCCTAAGGGGGACCCCCACAGATACGCAGTATTTT. Protein product: CASSLRGTPTDTQYF.